This TCR beta chain was sequenced for a study of T-cell memory formation after mild COVID-19. The study, taken as a whole, reports: Clones that contracted from day 15 to 85 were balanced CD4/CD8, while later expanders leaned CD4+. Confirmation of SARS-CoV-2 specificity was lacking for second-wave clones peaking day 37.

This clonotype was seen only a few times. What it binds is unknown. Per germline, CDR1 SGHTA and CDR2 FQGNSA. This CDR3 spans 11 amino acids. V gave up 6 bases and J gave up 9 bases, with 8 bases separating them. 5'RACE primed from the constant segment yielded TCR alpha and TCR beta cDNA libraries bearing sample barcodes and UMIs. Via MiXCR, TCRdb re-called the 5' RACE reads, giving one row per CDR3 protein. This table holds 190,000 or so distinct CDR3 sequences, 10% found once. The chain has TRBV7-2 and TRBJ2-2, with D uncertain. The sequencing sample was made of PBMCs or a T cell subset sorted from them (not recorded which). This TCR was sampled from a man aged 18 to 30 who had mild COVID-19 (a few samples of this study predate the infection). Cell type and time point are not known. As DNA, the CDR3 is TGTGCCAGCAGTTCCCTCAGGGAGCTGTTTTTT. Its protein is CASSSLRELFF.